The text below deals with one T cell receptor (beta chain). The clone's antigen remains unknown. Base qualities are not provided; no much larger clone lies one nucleotide away. The data were obtained in a study of blood T cell repertoires in COVID-19 (dated by TCRdb to 2019 to 2021). Concerning the study at large: Collaborator samples came from the United States, Italy and Spain and covered acute and convalescent phases of COVID-19. The material from the prospective study consisted of cDNA or gDNA derived from T cells, B-cell-depleted T cells, or PBMCs. The sample metadata nearly always contained a de-identified subject ID, COVID-19 status, age in years and sex. The samples were drawn from two sources: the first 160 participants of the ongoing ImmuneRACE study, and approximately 1,300 subjects contributed by 6 global collaborators. HLA class I and class II types, where available, came from metadata supplied by the sample provider rather than from assay-based typing. The repertoires were released in a freely available public database meant as a resource for research on the immune response to SARS-CoV-2. Deeply sampled blood TCRbeta repertoires from subjects exposed to, actively infected with, or recovered from COVID-19 were included in the dataset. General findings and caveats noted by the study authors: How much clinical and demographic metadata was included differed by source and by participant, and the metadata was provided uncurated.

The immunoSEQ Assay, a bias-controlled multiplex PCR, was used to amplify TCRbeta CDR3 regions from genomic DNA. In the source study's methods: Within the assay, amplification of reference gene primers was used to estimate how many nucleated cells each sample contained. To quantify the absolute abundance of each unique TCRbeta CDR3 rearrangement, sequence reads were collapsed and filtered. For each sample, productive Simpson clonality was calculated by taking the square root of Simpson's diversity index across productive rearrangements. TCRdb took this table from immuneACCESS and kept in-frame rearrangements with V and J called. Such tables lack part of the clones; where checked against another copy, unresolved V genes explain under half of the gap, and the rest is unexplained. The V and J calls and clone size are taken from that table; D and trimming were inferred from the DNA. The sample includes roughly 82,000 clones, with around 83% observed a single time. The top ten constitute about 15% of the sample.

Looking up the germline V gene (reference sequence) yields CDR1 MNHEY and CDR2 SMNVEV. Germline trimming amounts to 6 bases on V and 5 bases on J, with 6 as the count of junction bases outside the gene matches. Including cysteine and phenylalanine, the CDR3 has 15 amino acids. CDR3 DNA only is kept here, 45 bases in frame from base 1. Whole blood was collected in K2EDTA tubes by collaborating institutions according to the institutions' own protocols. For TCRbeta analysis, collaborators shipped samples as frozen whole blood, isolated PBMCs, or DNA extracted from either of those sample types. This chain joins TRBV27 to TRBJ2-1; 11 bases in the junction line up with TRBD2. The receptor was derived from a woman aged 55-70 years with acute or convalescent COVID-19. The sequencing sample was made of peripheral blood. CDR3 reads: CASRQLAGVNNEQFF. Here is the DNA: TGTGCCAGCAGGCAACTAGCGGGAGTGAACAATGAGCAGTTCTTC.